The 10 T cell receptor beta chains given below trace back to one sample, sequenced in a study of blood T cell repertoires in COVID-19. Using immunoSEQ multiplex PCR, the repertoire was profiled, and TCRdb retains in-frame clones only, with some absent. The sample lists some 150,000 clones; approximately 79% were seen once. Sequenced material: peripheral blood. These receptors all come from a man aged 50-60 years with active or convalescent COVID-19.

The V gene is TRBV19, the J gene TRBJ1-5; 8 bases are shared with TRBD1. Germline CDR1 is LNHDA and CDR2 is SQIVND (reference sequence). This CDR3 has 14 residues. V shed 4 bases and J 7 bases; nucleotides not matched to a gene: 6. The CDR3 region has the DNA TGTGCCAGTAGTACCCGACAGGGGTGGCAGCCCCAGCATTTT. Amino acid sequence: CASSTRQGWQPQHF.

This clone was picked up a small number of times. This chain uses TRBV28 with TRBJ1-2, with a tentative D call TRBD1 (5 bases). Trimming pared 2 bases from V and 4 bases from J, leaving 11 bases between. Germline CDR1 reads MDHEN; CDR2 reads SYDVKM. There are 14 residues in the CDR3. The CDR3, as DNA: TGTGCCAGCAGTTTACTAGGGACTGCCTATGGCTACACCTTC. Amino acid sequence: CASSLLGTAYGYTF.

This sequence joins TRBV27 and TRBJ2-1, with D possibly TRBD1 on 5 matching bases. Per the germline V gene, CDR1 is MNHEY and CDR2 is SMNVEV (reference sequence). Trimming stripped 2 bases from V and 4 bases from J, with 6 bases between. This CDR3 is 13 amino acids long. In DNA form, the CDR3 reads TGTGCCAGCAGTTTAGGGGCTTACAATGAGCAGTTCTTC. It yields the protein CASSLGAYNEQFF.

This chain joins TRBV20-1 and TRBJ2-5, with D maybe TRBD2 (5 bases). Germline CDR1 reads DFQATT; CDR2 reads SNEGSKA (reference sequence). This CDR3 region has 11 residues. V was clipped by 3 bases and J by 3 bases, with 5 bases between them. Here the CDR3 reads CSASGEETQYF. CDR3 bases: TGCAGTGCTAGCGGGGAAGAGACCCAGTACTTC.

The chain uses TRBV5-4 and TRBJ1-4; D perhaps matches TRBD1 (5 bases). V lost 4 bases to trimming and J lost 4 bases, with 11 bases between them. Germline CDR1 and CDR2: SGHNT and YYREEE (reference sequence). The length of the CDR3 is 14 residues. The CDR3 is CASSKDTYNEKLFF. As DNA, the CDR3 is TGTGCCAGCAGCAAGGACACCTATAATGAAAAACTGTTTTTT.

The V gene is TRBV11-2, the J gene TRBJ2-7; 7 positions match TRBD2. The CDR3 consists of 15 residues. Trimming cost V 4 bases and J 4 bases; bases outside gene matches: 10. The germline V gene has CDR1 SGHAT and CDR2 FQNNGV. The CDR3 sequence: CASSSSLGGCYEQYF. The CDR3 DNA sequence: TGTGCCAGCAGCTCCTCTTTGGGGGGGTGTTACGAGCAGTACTTC. Looking up the rest from reference TRBV11-2 and TRBJ2-7 gives the full variable domain: EAGVAQSPRYKIIEKRQSVAFWCNPISGHATLYWYQQILGQGPKLLIQFQNNGVVDDSQLPKDRFSAERLKGVDSTLKIQPAKLEDSAVYLCASSSSLGGCYEQYFGPGTRLTVT.

This chain connects TRBV7-2 to TRBJ2-7, with 8 bases lining up with TRBD1. Per germline, CDR1 SGHTA and CDR2 FQGNSA. The CDR3 sequence is 14 residues long. After removal of 1 base from V and 3 bases from J, the junction contained 2 bases not matched to a gene. CDR3 nucleotides: TGTGCCAGCAGCTTAGGGGGGACAGGCTACGAGCAGTACTTC. Protein: CASSLGGTGYEQYF.

The rearrangement links TRBV6-5 to TRBJ2-3; 7 bases map to TRBD2. Germline V gene sequence: CDR1 MNHEY, CDR2 SVGAGI. The CDR3 is 16 amino acids. The junction had 9 bases not matched to a gene; V was cut back by 4 bases and J by 2 bases. Here the CDR3 reads CASSSSGKGDTDTQYF. The CDR3 coding sequence is TGTGCCAGCAGTTCTAGCGGTAAAGGGGACACAGATACGCAGTATTTT.

This clone was counted a few times. CDR3 nucleotide sequence: TGTGCCAGTAGTATAGGGACAGGGATGAGGACAGATACGCAGTATTTT. Its translation: CASSIGTGMRTDTQYF. The rearrangement uses TRBV19 and TRBJ2-3, with 8 bases that match TRBD1. The trim removed 1 base at V and 3 bases at J, leaving 6 bases unmatched. CDR3 size: 16 residues. Germline values: CDR1 LNHDA, CDR2 SQIVND (reference sequence).

This chain connects TRBV9 to TRBJ2-3; 8 bases line up with TRBD1. From germline, CDR1 is SGDLS and CDR2 YYNGEE. This CDR3 is 14 amino acids long. The junction had 3 bases not matched to a gene; V was cut back by 0 bases and J by 6 bases. The CDR3 is CASSVGTGSDTQYF. The DNA of the CDR3 is TGTGCCAGCAGCGTAGGGACAGGGTCGGATACGCAGTATTTT.